Listed here are 28 T cell receptor beta chains from one sample, sequenced in a study of post-analysis software for immune sequencing data (dated by TCRdb to 2015 to 2017). Explained via the paper, the time point label denotes: second blood draw from one MS patient after hematopoietic stem cell transplantation. The library was built by means of PCR. The run used an Illumina HiSeq 2500. Unique molecular identifiers were incorporated into TCR beta cDNA libraries to reduce PCR and sequencing biases. TCRdb passed the public sequencing reads through fastp at Q25 and MiXCR, retaining productive beta sequences. Rows are unified per CDR3 protein, each entry keeping the most common DNA and genes. The sample includes around 150,000 distinct CDR3 sequences, with around 34% observed a single time. Clones ranked in the top ten supply under 30% of the sample. Sequences were derived from blood, sampled after autologous hematopoietic stem cell transplantation. These receptors were taken from a girl between 10 and 17 years old with multiple sclerosis. Donor details come from another sample of the same person, matched by shared clones.

CDR3 in amino acids: CASRPHSRDNGETQYF. CDR3 bases: TGTGCCAGCAGACCCCACTCTAGGGACAACGGGGAGACCCAGTACTTC. V gene TRBV25-1 combines with J gene TRBJ2-5, with a tentative D call TRBD1 (6 bases). Trimming left V 6 bases short and J 5 bases short, with 22 bases between. In germline, CDR1 is MGHDK, CDR2 SYGVNS. This CDR3 contains 16 residues.

At least ten counts were recorded for this clonotype. The rearrangement joins TRBV7-9 to TRBJ2-2; 8 bases line up with TRBD2. CDR1 is SEHNR, CDR2 FQNEAQ, per germline (reference sequence). The CDR3 length is 19 residues. Trimming at V came to 3 bases and at J to 3 bases, leaving 15 bases not matched to a gene. Written as DNA, the CDR3 is TGTGCCAGCAGCTTTCTTGGGGAGCGGGAGATGCGACACACCGGGGAGCTGTTTTTT. This translates into CASSFLGEREMRHTGELFF.

The sample holds a few counts of this clonotype. The chain is built from TRBV6-5 and TRBJ1-2; D ambiguous. Trimming took 5 bases from V and 6 from J, leaving 10 bases between them. CDR1 and CDR2 from the germline V gene are MNHEY and SVGAGI. The CDR3 spans 12 residues. CDR3 loop: CASSRGRHGYTF. Written as DNA, the CDR3 is TGTGCCAGCAGTCGTGGCAGACATGGCTACACCTTC.

This clonotype was counted between two and nine times. J is TRBJ2-1 and V is TRBV12-5; D remains ambiguous. CDR1 is LGHNT and CDR2 is FRNRAP in the germline V gene. The CDR3 has 14 residues. Trimming removed 8 bases from V and 3 bases from J, with 14 bases in between. Here the CDR3 DNA reads TGTGCTAGTTCCCTTCGCGCGATCTACAATGAGCAGTTCTTC. Amino acids: CASSLRAIYNEQFF.

V gene TRBV20-1 combines with J gene TRBJ2-5, with D unresolved. The CDR3 consists of 11 residues. Germline V lookup: CDR1 DFQATT, CDR2 SNEGSKA (reference sequence). V dropped 5 bases and J dropped 5 bases, with 9 bases sitting between them. The CDR3 here is CSAASKETQYF. Written as DNA, the CDR3 is TGCAGTGCTGCCTCAAAGGAGACCCAGTACTTC.

The V call is TRBV7-2, the J call TRBJ2-3; D possibly corresponds to TRBD2 (5 bases). Germline V gene lookup returns CDR1 SGHTA and CDR2 FQGNSA. The V end lost 1 base, the J end lost 2 bases, and 10 bases lay between the germline ends. CDR3 size: 15 residues. CDR3 bases: TGTGCCAGCAGCTTAGGAGCGGATTCCACAGATACGCAGTATTTT. Its translation: CASSLGADSTDTQYF.

The chain links TRBV7-9 to TRBJ2-3; TRBD1 aligns across 9 bases. This CDR3 contains 16 residues. The J segment lost 1 base and the V segment lost 5 bases, leaving 7 bases of the junction unmatched. Germline loops: CDR1 SEHNR, CDR2 FQNEAQ (reference sequence). The CDR3 DNA follows: TGTGCCAGCAGCCCGCAGGGGGACAGGGGCACAGATACGCAGTATTTT. Translated, it gives CASSPQGDRGTDTQYF.

The chain employs TRBV20-1 and TRBJ2-2; D is uncertain. The CDR3 extends over 15 amino acids. Germline lookup yields CDR1 DFQATT and CDR2 SNEGSKA (reference sequence). Trimming removed 2 bases from V and 1 base from J, with 11 bases in between. CDR3 in amino acids: CSARKGGRNTGELFF. DNA for the CDR3: TGCAGTGCTAGAAAGGGTGGACGGAACACCGGGGAGCTGTTTTTT.

The V call is TRBV5-7, the J call TRBJ2-1; the D is unclear. TRBV5-7 is placed among ORFs of uncertain function. Deletions cut 4 bases from V and 9 bases from J, with 14 bases between. This CDR3 is 13 amino acids long. Written as DNA, the CDR3 is TGTGCCAGCAGCCCGAAAAGTATGGGTGAGCAGTTCTTC. Translated: CASSPKSMGEQFF.

The chain recombines TRBV5-1 with TRBJ2-1, with D possibly matching TRBD1 (5 bases). V gave up 0 bases and J gave up 0 bases, with 16 bases separating them. Germline-derived CDR1 and CDR2 are SGHRS and YFSETQ. This CDR3 region has 18 residues. The CDR3 spells CASSLEGLSSISYNEQFF. In DNA, the CDR3 is TGCGCCAGCAGCTTGGAGGGGTTGTCGTCGATCTCCTACAATGAGCAGTTCTTC.

This clonotype was detected a few times. The rearrangement uses TRBV9 and TRBJ2-7, with unresolved D. Germline V gene sequence: CDR1 SGDLS, CDR2 YYNGEE. Trimming left V 1 base short and J 5 bases short, with 10 bases between. The CDR3 totals 13 residues. The CDR3 region is CASSVSPGHEQYF. The CDR3 coding sequence is TGTGCCAGCAGCGTAAGCCCCGGCCACGAGCAGTACTTC.

V and J are TRBV5-4 and TRBJ1-2, with 7 bases matching TRBD1. The V gene's germline CDR1 is SGHNT and CDR2 YYREEE (reference sequence). The CDR3 covers 14 residues. J gave up 4 bases and V 4 bases, and 7 bases lay outside the gene matches. The chain's CDR3 is CASSPTGMIYGYTF. CDR3 nucleotide sequence: TGTGCCAGCAGCCCGACAGGGATGATCTATGGCTACACCTTC.

This clonotype occurred once. The gene calls are TRBV21-1 and TRBJ1-1. TRBV21-1 is marked as a pseudogene. This CDR3 contains 13 residues. CDR3: CASSTLLNTEAFF. CDR3 coding DNA: TGTGCCAGCAGCACCCTCCTGAACACTGAAGCTTTCTTT.

Of note for this clonotype: This may arise from a read error, as a much more abundant clone is one base away. The CDR3 sequence: CAIGTPNTEAFF. CDR3 DNA: TGTGCCATCGGGACCCCGAACACTGAAGCTTTCTTT. This chain connects TRBV10-3 to TRBJ1-1; a possible D gene is TRBD1 (5 bases). This CDR3 spans 12 amino acids. V lost 8 bases to trimming and J lost 1 base, with 8 bases between them. CDR1 is ENHRY, CDR2 SYGVKD, per germline.

This clonotype appeared a few times. The junction departs from germline at one end; a sequencing error may be responsible. The chain links TRBV12-3 or TRBV12-4 to TRBJ2-7; 7 bases line up with TRBD1. This CDR3 contains 13 residues. CDR3 amino acids: CVSKWGQTYEQYF. The CDR3 DNA follows: TGTGTCAGCAAATGGGGACAGACCTACGAGCAGTACTTC.

The gene calls are TRBV20-1 and TRBJ2-2; maybe TRBD1 (6 bases). Deletions cut 6 bases from V and 0 bases from J, with 11 bases between. CDR3 length: 14 amino acids. Germline CDR1 reads DFQATT; CDR2 reads SNEGSKA (reference sequence). The CDR3 region has the DNA TGCAGTGCAAGTGACAGGACGAACACCGGGGAGCTGTTTTTT. The encoded protein is CSASDRTNTGELFF.

This clonotype has just a few counts. The chain couples TRBV7-9 to TRBJ2-7, with 8 bases aligning to TRBD2. Germline assignment: CDR1 SEHNR and CDR2 FQNEAQ (reference sequence). The CDR3 has 16 amino acids. V was pared by 1 base and J by 2 bases, with 7 bases of the junction left unmatched. The DNA of the CDR3 is TGTGCCAGCAGCTTAGAACGCCGGGAGGGACCCTACGAGCAGTACTTC. Its protein is CASSLERREGPYEQYF.

The CDR3 here is CASRILAGGNQETQYF. The CDR3 DNA is TGTGCCAGCAGAATTCTAGCGGGAGGGAATCAAGAGACCCAGTACTTC. The chain joins TRBV6-5 to TRBJ2-5, with 12 bases identical to TRBD2. CDR3 length equals 16 residues. Germline V gives CDR1 MNHEY, CDR2 SVGAGI. V gave up 6 bases and J gave up 2 bases; unmatched junction bases: 7.

Only one count was recorded for this clonotype. The chain has TRBV9 and TRBJ2-1, with 8 bases identical to TRBD2. Per the germline V gene, CDR1 is SGDLS and CDR2 is YYNGEE. V lost 3 bases and J lost 2; bases outside the gene matches: 4. The CDR3 loop spans 15 amino acids. CDR3 coding DNA: TGTGCCAGCAGCGAGACTAGCGCGACCTACAATGAGCAGTTCTTC. Its translation: CASSETSATYNEQFF.

V gene TRBV11-3 combines with J gene TRBJ2-1; D is unresolved. The germline CDR1 and CDR2 sequences are SGHNT and YENEEA. The V and J ends lost 0 bases and 3 bases respectively, with 15 bases between them. The CDR3 length is 17 residues. DNA for the CDR3: TGTGCCAGCAGCTTAGATCACGTGGCGGCACACTACAATGAGCAGTTCTTC. Residues: CASSLDHVAAHYNEQFF.

The chain couples TRBV2 to TRBJ2-1; D unclear. The V end lost 4 bases, the J end lost 6 bases, and 19 bases lay between the germline ends. The CDR3 spans 16 residues. The germline V gene has CDR1 SNHLY and CDR2 FYNNEI. The CDR3 protein is CASSVSLGNEVNEQFF. The CDR3 nucleotides are TGTGCCAGCAGTGTGTCTTTGGGAAATGAGGTCAATGAGCAGTTCTTC. Full variable domain (outside the CDR3, taken from reference TRBV2 and TRBJ2-1): EPEVTQTPSHQVTQMGQEVILRCVPISNHLYFYWYRQILGQKVEFLVSFYNNEISEKSEIFDDQFSVERPDGSNFTLKIRSTKLEDSAMYFCASSVSLGNEVNEQFFGPGTRLTVL.

In the case of this clonotype: The junction departs from germline at one end; a sequencing error may be responsible. The chain recombines TRBV6-5 with TRBJ1-2; 9 nucleotides match TRBD1. Germline lookup yields CDR1 MNHEY and CDR2 SVGAGI. There are 15 residues in the CDR3. CDR3 nucleotides: TGTACCAGCAGTTCGGGACAGGGAGTTATCTATGGCTACACCTTC. This encodes CTSSSGQGVIYGYTF.

This clonotype was seen only a few times. The chain joins TRBV29-1 to TRBJ2-3; TRBD2 might be the D (5 bases). CDR1 is SQVTM and CDR2 is ANQGSEA in the germline V gene. The CDR3 is 13 amino acids. Trimming removed 8 bases from V and 4 bases from J, with 16 bases in between. CDR3 DNA: TGCAGCTCTCCGCGGACTGAGCCAGATACGCAGTATTTT. Protein: CSSPRTEPDTQYF.

This clonotype has at least ten counts. This could be a read error, since a much larger clone is one nucleotide away. The chain uses TRBV20-1 and TRBJ2-3; the match to TRBD2 covers 7 bases. This CDR3 spans 15 amino acids. The germline V gene has CDR1 DFQATT and CDR2 SNEGSKA (reference sequence). J was trimmed by 4 bases and V by 3 bases; bases with no gene match: 10. In DNA, the CDR3 is TGCAGTGCTAGGTCTTGGGCGGGAGACCCAGATACGCAGTATTTT. Translating gives CSARSWAGDPDTQYF.

This sequence joins TRBV12-3 or TRBV12-4 and TRBJ2-1, with TRBD2 matching over 8 bases. The CDR3 has 15 amino acids. Unmatched junction bases numbered 9, after V lost 3 bases and J lost 8 bases. CDR3 amino acids: CASSFRTSFDDEQFF. DNA for the CDR3: TGTGCCAGCAGTTTCCGGACTAGCTTCGACGATGAGCAGTTCTTC.

The chain combines TRBV6-5 with TRBJ1-6; 7 bases match TRBD1. The CDR3 is 15 residues long. Germline V CDR1 and CDR2: MNHEY, SVGAGI. V dropped 4 bases and J dropped 7; count of bases not matched to a gene: 7. The DNA of the CDR3 is TGTGCCAGCAGTTTTCAGGGGGACCGAAATTCACCCCTCCACTTT. It specifies CASSFQGDRNSPLHF.

This clonotype was picked up many times. V usage is TRBV5-1 and J usage is TRBJ2-3, with D tentatively TRBD1 or TRBD2 (5 bases each). The V end lost 4 bases, the J end lost 5 bases, and 8 bases lay between the germline ends. Germline V CDR1 and CDR2: SGHRS, YFSETQ. The CDR3 has 12 amino acids. CDR3 sequence reads: CASSEGLDTQYF. The CDR3 DNA follows: TGCGCCAGCAGCGAGGGGCTAGATACGCAGTATTTT.

The rearrangement links TRBV20-1 to TRBJ2-4; D possibly corresponds to TRBD1 (6 bases). CDR3 length: 13 residues. The V end was cut by 3 bases, the J end by 7 bases, with 13 bases between. CDR1 is DFQATT, CDR2 SNEGSKA, per germline (reference sequence). This chain's CDR3 is CSASPRTANIQYF. In DNA form, the CDR3 reads TGCAGTGCTAGCCCCCGGACAGCCAACATTCAGTACTTC.